Following are 9 T cell receptor beta chains from one sample sequenced in a study of T cell changes during pregnancy in multiple sclerosis. Data came from immunoSEQ multiplex PCR; TCRdb stores just in-frame clones and leaves some out. The sample contains approximately 90,000 clones, roughly nine tenths of which appear only once. The sample here was peripheral blood, taken after pregnancy. These receptors all stem from a female donor in good health, enrolled as a control in a pregnancy study.

The chain employs TRBV5-1 and TRBJ1-5, with 7 bases identical to TRBD1. This CDR3 has 15 residues. Per germline, CDR1 SGHRS and CDR2 YFSETQ. The V segment lost 4 bases and the J segment 0 bases; nucleotides outside the gene matches: 4. The DNA for the CDR3 is TGCGCCAGCAGCCTACAGGGGTATAGCAATCAGCCCCAGCATTTT. Translated, it gives CASSLQGYSNQPQHF.

The chain recombines TRBV7-9 with TRBJ2-6; TRBD1 matches 11 bases. V shed 8 bases, J shed 0 bases, and the junction held 3 bases outside the gene matches. Germline V gives CDR1 SEHNR, CDR2 FQNEAQ (reference sequence). The CDR3 is 16 residues long. The CDR3 sequence: CASGTGGLSGANVLTF. CDR3 DNA sequence: TGTGCCAGCGGGACAGGGGGTCTCTCTGGGGCCAACGTCCTGACTTTC.

The rearrangement links TRBV27 to TRBJ1-6; D might be TRBD1 (5 bases). Germline-derived CDR1 and CDR2 are MNHEY and SMNVEV (reference sequence). This CDR3 is built from 12 residues. The V and J ends lost 6 bases and 13 bases respectively, with 13 bases between them. The CDR3 loop is CASRPPGSPLHF. The CDR3 nucleotides are TGTGCCAGCAGGCCCCCAGGGTCCCCCCTCCACTTT.

CDR3: CASSLDVTGLSGETQYF. DNA for the CDR3: TGTGCCAGCAGCTTAGATGTGACCGGGCTCAGCGGGGAGACCCAGTACTTC. The chain is built from TRBV11-1 and TRBJ2-5; D is perhaps TRBD2 (6 bases). V was trimmed by 1 base and J by 5 bases, leaving 20 bases between them. This CDR3 has 17 residues. From germline, CDR1 is SGHAT and CDR2 FQDESV (reference sequence). Supplemented by reference TRBV11-1 and TRBJ2-5, the full variable domain reads EAEVAQSPRYKITEKSQAVAFWCDPISGHATLYWYRQILGQGPELLVQFQDESVVDDSQLPKDRFSAERLKGVDSTLKIQPAELGDSAMYLCASSLDVTGLSGETQYFGPGTRLLVL.

The chain carries TRBV29-1 and TRBJ2-2, with TRBD2 identical over 7 bases. Germline values: CDR1 SQVTM, CDR2 ANQGSEA. CDR3 length: 13 amino acids. Trimming cost V 6 bases and J 4 bases; bases outside gene matches: 5. The CDR3 DNA sequence: TGCAGCGTGGAGGCGGGGGTCACCGGGGAGCTGTTTTTT. This codes for CSVEAGVTGELFF.

The chain uses TRBV5-4 and TRBJ2-5, with TRBD1 matching over 7 bases. The CDR3 is 14 amino acids. The ends lost 3 bases at V and 3 bases at J; junction bases unmatched: 5. The germline V gene has CDR1 SGHNT and CDR2 YYREEE (reference sequence). CDR3 amino acids: CASSYNDREETQYF. In nucleotides, the CDR3 is TGTGCCAGCAGCTACAATGACAGGGAAGAGACCCAGTACTTC.

The CDR3 here is CASSLETGGSLHF. The CDR3 region has the DNA TGTGCCAGCAGCTTAGAGACAGGTGGGTCCCTCCACTTT. V is TRBV7-2 and J is TRBJ1-6; a weak D match, TRBD1 (6 bases). The CDR3 length is 13 residues. Germline V CDR1 and CDR2: SGHTA, FQGNSA. Trimming removed 1 base from V and 14 bases from J, with 12 bases in between.

The chain carries TRBV7-9 and TRBJ2-3; TRBD2 matches at 7 bases. The CDR3 has 15 residues. Germline V gives CDR1 SEHNR, CDR2 FQNEAQ (reference sequence). V shed 5 bases, J shed 5 bases, and the junction held 10 bases outside the gene matches. The CDR3 coding sequence is TGTGCCAGCAGCCGGGGGGACGGACTCCAAGATACGCAGTATTTT. It translates to CASSRGDGLQDTQYF.

The chain has TRBV6-6 and TRBJ1-4; a weak D match, TRBD1 (5 bases). V was shortened by 5 bases and J by 8 bases, with 18 bases between the two germline ends. The CDR3 has 15 residues. The germline gives CDR1 MNHNY, CDR2 SVGAGI (reference sequence). In nucleotides, the CDR3 is TGTGCCAGCAGTAACCCCCAGGGATACGGGGAAAAACTGTTTTTT. It is translated as CASSNPQGYGEKLFF.